Presented here are 4 T cell receptor beta chains from one specimen sequenced in a study of T cells of healthy individuals. TCRdb recomputed calls from the 5' RACE reads with MiXCR, one row per CDR3 protein. The repertoire consists of 65,000 to 95,000 distinct CDR3 sequences, with 5% occurring once and the leading ten covering 7.5% to 9.5%. Receptors originate from a female donor in good health.

This clonotype was observed at least ten times. The J gene is TRBJ2-1, the V gene TRBV28, with D tentatively TRBD2 (5 bases). Germline loops: CDR1 MDHEN, CDR2 SYDVKM. The CDR3 extends over 13 amino acids. Trimming removed 2 bases from V and 9 bases from J, with 11 bases in between. For the CDR3, the DNA is TGTGCCAGCAGTTTACCGGGGTTCTTTGAGCAGTTCTTC. It specifies CASSLPGFFEQFF.

This clonotype has at least ten counts. CDR3 nucleotides: TGCAGCAAGACCGGGACAGGGGACGCGGAGACCCAGTACTTC. It yields the protein CSKTGTGDAETQYF. This chain links TRBV29-1 with TRBJ2-5; 10 nucleotides line up with TRBD1. J was trimmed by 5 bases and V by 8 bases; bases with no gene match: 11. Looked up from germline, CDR1 is SQVTM and CDR2 is ANQGSEA. The CDR3 extends over 14 amino acids. The full variable domain, completed using reference TRBV29-1 and TRBJ2-5, is SAVISQKPSRDICQRGTSLTIQCQVDSQVTMMFWYRQQPGQSLTLIATANQGSEATYESGFVIDKFPISRPNLTFSTLTVSNMSPEDSSIYLCSKTGTGDAETQYFGPGTRLLVL.

This clonotype came up a few times. V and J are TRBV2 and TRBJ2-1, with a possible D match to TRBD2 (6 bases). Per germline, CDR1 SNHLY and CDR2 FYNNEI. The CDR3 is 17 amino acids. V was cut by 2 bases and J by 3 bases, with 17 bases left in between. CDR3 nucleotide sequence: TGTGCCAGCAGTGAACAGGGCGCGTTGGGACTCTACAATGAGCAGTTCTTC. It encodes CASSEQGALGLYNEQFF.

A few counts support this clonotype. The chain carries TRBV11-2 and TRBJ2-5; TRBD1 matches at 7 bases. V lost 5 bases, J lost 2 bases, and 5 bases stayed unmatched. In germline, CDR1 is SGHAT, CDR2 FQNNGV. This CDR3 is built from 14 residues. CDR3 in DNA: TGTGCCAGCAGCCACAGGGGCCTACAAGAGACCCAGTACTTC. Its protein is CASSHRGLQETQYF.